Listed here are 16 T cell receptor beta chains from one sample, sequenced in a study of shared clonotypes between healthy human individuals. CD8 cells regarded as naive lacked CD45RO, were positively chosen for CCR7, and omitted terminally differentiated effector memory CD45RA+ cells. Sequencing used immunoSEQ multiplex PCR; TCRdb keeps in-frame clones, though not all of them. Here the sample spans around 550,000 clones, 90% to 95% being singletons. Sequencing was performed on naive CD8+ T cells sorted from blood. These receptors all come from a young woman in good health.

The chain links TRBV5-8 to TRBJ2-7, with D perhaps TRBD1 (5 bases). This CDR3 has 15 residues. The V end was cut by 3 bases, the J end by 1 base, with 14 bases between. The germline gives CDR1 SGHTS, CDR2 YDEGEE. This chain's CDR3 is CASSYLGVGSYEQYF. The CDR3 nucleotides are TGTGCCAGCAGCTACTTAGGGGTAGGATCCTACGAGCAGTACTTC. Based on the CDR3 plus reference TRBV5-8 and TRBJ2-7, the full variable domain is EAGVTQSPTHLIKTRGQQATLRCSPISGHTSVYWYQQALGLGLQFLLWYDEGEERNRGNFPPRFSGRQFPNYSSELNVNALELEDSALYLCASSYLGVGSYEQYFGPGTRLTVT.

This chain connects TRBV19 to TRBJ2-7; 9 bases match TRBD1. Germline CDR1 LNHDA, CDR2 SQIVND (reference sequence). The V and J ends lost 8 bases and 3 bases, in that order; junction bases with no gene match: 5. This CDR3 is built from 13 residues. CDR3 sequence (DNA): TGTGCCAGTGCCGCGGGACAGGGCTACGAGCAGTACTTC. Amino acids: CASAAGQGYEQYF.

The V and J genes are TRBV6-1 and TRBJ2-7, with a possible D match to TRBD1 (5 bases). The CDR3 covers 15 residues. The V gene lost 2 bases and the J gene lost 2 bases, with 13 bases spanning the gap. The germline gives CDR1 MNHNS, CDR2 SASEGT. CDR3 region: CASSEIIDSTYEQYF. In DNA form, the CDR3 reads TGTGCCAGCAGTGAAATAATAGACAGTACCTACGAGCAGTACTTC.

This chain links TRBV28 with TRBJ2-3; 11 nucleotides match TRBD2. V lost 5 bases to trimming and J lost 0 bases; unmatched junction nucleotides: 10. CDR3 length: 18 residues. Germline loops: CDR1 MDHEN, CDR2 SYDVKM. DNA for the CDR3: TGTGCCAGCAGTCCCCCCCAGGGACTAGCGGCTAGCACAGATACGCAGTATTTT. Residues: CASSPPQGLAASTDTQYF.

The V call is TRBV9, the J call TRBJ2-7; D ambiguous. Trimming stripped 2 bases from V and 3 bases from J, with 15 bases between. The germline V gene encodes CDR1 SGDLS and CDR2 YYNGEE. The CDR3 length is 15 residues. In nucleotides, the CDR3 is TGTGCCAGCAGCGTCAGCCAGTCGCGCGACTACGAGCAGTACTTC. Residues: CASSVSQSRDYEQYF.

The table lists this clone with a few counts. The rearrangement joins TRBV7-9 to TRBJ2-7, with D possibly being TRBD2 (5 bases). The CDR3 extends over 14 amino acids. Germline-derived CDR1 and CDR2 are SEHNR and FQNEAQ (reference sequence). V lost 8 bases to trimming and J lost 6 bases, with 20 bases between them. The CDR3 is CASSPGLAPSEQYF. DNA for the CDR3: TGTGCCAGCTCCCCCGGCCTAGCACCCTCCGAGCAGTACTTC.

The rearrangement joins TRBV19 to TRBJ2-1, with D perhaps being TRBD1 or TRBD2 (6 bases each). The CDR3 extends over 16 amino acids. CDR1 and CDR2 from the germline V gene are LNHDA and SQIVND (reference sequence). Trimming took off 5 bases at V and 5 bases at J, with 19 bases between the two ends. The CDR3 coding sequence is TGTGCCAGTAGTGGGGCCCCAGGAGGGGGAAACAATGAGCAGTTCTTC. Residues: CASSGAPGGGNNEQFF. Variable domain in full (rest from reference TRBV19 and TRBJ2-1): DGGITQSPKYLFRKEGQNVTLSCEQNLNHDAMYWYRQDPGQGLRLIYYSQIVNDFQKGDIAEGYSVSREKKESFPLTVTSAQKNPTAFYLCASSGAPGGGNNEQFFGPGTRLTVL.

The chain links TRBV9 to TRBJ2-1, with D tentatively TRBD1 (6 bases). The CDR3 is 15 residues long. V dropped 4 bases and J dropped 2 bases, with 13 bases sitting between them. Germline values: CDR1 SGDLS, CDR2 YYNGEE. The CDR3 loop is CASSIQGTTYNEQFF. In DNA form, the CDR3 reads TGTGCCAGCAGCATACAGGGAACTACCTACAATGAGCAGTTCTTC.

This sequence joins TRBV7-2 and TRBJ2-4, with D possibly TRBD2 on 6 matching bases. CDR1 is SGHTA and CDR2 is FQGNSA in the germline V gene. V was trimmed by 9 bases and J by 7 bases, leaving 13 bases between them. The CDR3 is 12 residues long. The CDR3 sequence: CASDRDSNIQYF. The CDR3 coding sequence is TGTGCCAGTGACCGGGACTCTAACATTCAGTACTTC.

The V and J genes are TRBV27 and TRBJ2-7; no definite D call. The CDR3 sequence is 12 residues long. Germline V CDR1 and CDR2: MNHEY, SMNVEV (reference sequence). V lost 6 bases, J lost 6 bases, and 12 bases lay in between. The CDR3 is CASSARWGEQYF. As DNA, the CDR3 is TGTGCCAGCAGCGCCAGGTGGGGCGAGCAGTACTTC.

The J gene is TRBJ2-7, the V gene TRBV9, with 7 bases that match TRBD1. The trim removed 0 bases at V and 2 bases at J, leaving 5 bases unmatched. The germline CDR1 and CDR2 sequences are SGDLS and YYNGEE. The CDR3 totals 15 residues. The CDR3: CASSVGQGMAYEQYF. In nucleotides, the CDR3 is TGTGCCAGCAGCGTAGGACAGGGTATGGCCTACGAGCAGTACTTC.

The rearrangement joins TRBV7-2 to TRBJ1-2; 8 nucleotides line up with TRBD1. V was pared by 1 base and J by 3 bases, with 1 base of the junction left unmatched. Germline-derived CDR1 and CDR2 are SGHTA and FQGNSA. The CDR3 loop spans 14 amino acids. In DNA form, the CDR3 reads TGTGCCAGCAGCTTAGACAGGGGGTACTATGGCTACACCTTC. It yields the protein CASSLDRGYYGYTF.

The CDR3 protein is CASSIDLSRGEQYF. CDR3 nucleotides: TGTGCCAGTAGTATAGATCTATCGCGAGGTGAGCAGTACTTC. The chain couples TRBV19 to TRBJ2-5; D uncertain. V lost 0 bases and J 11 bases, leaving 16 bases between the germline ends. This CDR3 comprises 14 residues. Germline V gene lookup returns CDR1 LNHDA and CDR2 SQIVND (reference sequence).

The V call is TRBV4-1, the J call TRBJ1-5; a possible D gene is TRBD1 (5 bases). The V gene's germline CDR1 is MGHRA and CDR2 YSYEKL. The CDR3 length is 15 residues. Trimming stripped 0 bases from V and 3 bases from J, with 9 bases between. The CDR3 is CASSQDGGDNQPQHF. The CDR3 bases are TGCGCCAGCAGCCAAGATGGAGGGGACAATCAGCCCCAGCATTTT.

The chain is built from TRBV11-2 and TRBJ2-5, with 8 bases matching TRBD2. V was pared by 5 bases and J by 4 bases, with 9 bases of the junction left unmatched. The CDR3 spans 15 residues. Germline CDR1 is SGHAT and CDR2 is FQNNGV. Here the CDR3 reads CASSLIAGFGETQYF. The DNA for the CDR3 is TGTGCCAGCAGCCTTATAGCGGGATTCGGAGAGACCCAGTACTTC.

V usage is TRBV7-8 and J usage is TRBJ2-5; 7 bases fit TRBD1. The CDR3 covers 16 residues. Trimming at V came to 5 bases and at J to 2 bases, leaving 11 bases not matched to a gene. Germline V gene sequence: CDR1 SGHVS, CDR2 FQNEAQ. The CDR3 nucleotides are TGTGCCAGCAGCAAAGTGGGGACAGCAGAACAAGAGACCCAGTACTTC. The encoded protein is CASSKVGTAEQETQYF.